Each of the 9 T cell receptor beta chains below was sequenced from the same sample in a study of T cells in Graves' hyperthyroidism and ophthalmopathy. Amplification targeted TCR beta CDR3 regions from RNA transcripts. The primer set for the first-round RT-PCR of the TCR CDR3 was HTBI. Via MiXCR, TCRdb re-called the multiplex PCR reads, giving one row per CDR3 protein. The repertoire has about 420,000 distinct CDR3 sequences, about a sixth of them found once; the top ten carry 11% to 15%. Source material: blood. These receptors came from a woman aged 18-29 years with Graves' hyperthyroidism.

This clonotype was found a few times. The chain carries TRBV28 and TRBJ1-5; 9 positions agree with TRBD1. The CDR3 is 15 residues long. The germline V gene encodes CDR1 MDHEN and CDR2 SYDVKM. V shed 5 bases and J 4 bases; nucleotides not matched to a gene: 6. Here the CDR3 reads CASSTWDRENQPQHF. CDR3 in DNA: TGTGCCAGCAGTACATGGGACAGGGAAAATCAGCCCCAGCATTTT.

As for this clonotype: A single base separates this from a much larger clone, so it may be a read error. The rearrangement joins TRBV11-2 to TRBJ2-7; TRBD1 might be the D (5 bases). The CDR3 contains 13 residues. Germline CDR1 reads SGHAT; CDR2 reads FQNNGV. The CDR3 loop reads CVSSQGPGYEQYF. The CDR3 coding sequence is TGTGTCAGCAGCCAGGGTCCGGGCTACGAGCAGTACTTC.

Many counts were recorded for this clonotype. This chain joins TRBV7-9 and TRBJ2-5; TRBD1 agrees at 7 bases. CDR3 size: 15 residues. Trimming removed 3 bases from V and 0 bases from J; junction bases left unmatched: 4. Germline V gives CDR1 SEHNR, CDR2 FQNEAQ (reference sequence). The CDR3 DNA is TGTGCCAGCAGCTTCGGTGACAGGGACCAAGAGACCCAGTACTTC. It yields the protein CASSFGDRDQETQYF.

There are many counts of this clonotype. This chain connects TRBV20-1 to TRBJ2-7; a weak D match, TRBD1 (7 bases). Trimming took 0 bases from V and 7 from J, leaving 13 bases between them. CDR3 size: 13 residues. Germline V gives CDR1 DFQATT, CDR2 SNEGSKA (reference sequence). CDR3 loop: CSARDSTGREQYF. DNA for the CDR3: TGCAGTGCTAGAGATTCGACAGGGAGGGAGCAGTACTTC.

This clonotype has at least ten counts. The J gene is TRBJ2-5, the V gene TRBV6-1; 12 bases match TRBD2. Germline loops: CDR1 MNHNS, CDR2 SASEGT. The V and J ends lost 5 bases and 6 bases, in that order; junction bases with no gene match: 7. The CDR3 contains 15 residues. The CDR3 loop reads CASSKPSGGAQTQYF. The CDR3, as DNA: TGTGCCAGCAGTAAACCTAGCGGGGGGGCTCAGACCCAGTACTTC.

This clonotype was found a few times. The V call is TRBV7-8, the J call TRBJ2-5; TRBD2 matches at 9 bases. Trimming removed 1 base from V and 5 bases from J; junction bases left unmatched: 8. There are 16 residues in the CDR3. CDR1 and CDR2 (germline): SGHVS, FQNEAQ. The CDR3 reads CASSLGRAGGPETQYF. CDR3 in DNA: TGTGCCAGCAGCTTAGGGAGGGCGGGAGGGCCGGAGACCCAGTACTTC. Together with reference TRBV7-8 and TRBJ2-5, the CDR3 gives the full variable domain: GAGVSQSPRYKVAKRGQDVALRCDPISGHVSLFWYQQALGQGPEFLTYFQNEAQLDKSGLPSDRFFAERPEGSVSTLKIQRTQQEDSAVYLCASSLGRAGGPETQYFGPGTRLLVL.

V is TRBV19 and J is TRBJ1-1, with 7 bases matching TRBD1. The CDR3 loop spans 13 amino acids. Germline-derived CDR1 and CDR2 are LNHDA and SQIVND (reference sequence). V shed 6 bases and J 7 bases; nucleotides not matched to a gene: 8. The CDR3, as DNA: TGTGCCAGTAGACTTCCCGGGGACAGTGAAGCTTTCTTT. Amino acids: CASRLPGDSEAFF.

The rearrangement joins TRBV18 to TRBJ2-6; D possibly corresponds to TRBD2 (6 bases). V lost 3 bases and J 0 bases, leaving 15 bases between the germline ends. Germline V gene sequence: CDR1 KGHSH, CDR2 LQKENI. CDR3 length equals 18 residues. The CDR3 spells CASSPSRRATSGANVLTF. DNA for the CDR3: TGTGCCAGCTCACCTTCCAGGAGGGCGACCTCTGGGGCCAACGTCCTGACTTTC.

Concerning this clonotype: A much larger clone differs by one base, so this may be a read error. This is likely a read error, given that the CDR3 carries no conserved phenylalanine or tryptophan at its end. The chain combines TRBV20-1 with TRBJ1-1, with D unclear. CDR1 DFQATT and CDR2 SNEGSKA come from the germline V gene (reference sequence). The CDR3 has 14 amino acids. The V end lost 0 bases, the J end lost 4 bases, and 12 bases lay between the germline ends. The DNA of the CDR3 is TGCAGTGCTAGAGATGAAGGGAGGTCCACTGAAGCTTTCCTT. It translates to CSARDEGRSTEAFL.